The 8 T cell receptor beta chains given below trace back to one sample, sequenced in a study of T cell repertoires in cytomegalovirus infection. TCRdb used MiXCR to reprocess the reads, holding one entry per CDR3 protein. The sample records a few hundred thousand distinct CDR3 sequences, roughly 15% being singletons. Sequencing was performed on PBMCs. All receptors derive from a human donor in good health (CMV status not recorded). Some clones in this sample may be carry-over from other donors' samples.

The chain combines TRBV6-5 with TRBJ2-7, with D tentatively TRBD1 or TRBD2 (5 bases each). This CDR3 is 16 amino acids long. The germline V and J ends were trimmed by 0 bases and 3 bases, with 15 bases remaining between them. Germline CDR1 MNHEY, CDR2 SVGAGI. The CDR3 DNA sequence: TGTGCCAGCAGTTACTCCGGGGCAGGGATGAACTACGAGCAGTACTTC. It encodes CASSYSGAGMNYEQYF.

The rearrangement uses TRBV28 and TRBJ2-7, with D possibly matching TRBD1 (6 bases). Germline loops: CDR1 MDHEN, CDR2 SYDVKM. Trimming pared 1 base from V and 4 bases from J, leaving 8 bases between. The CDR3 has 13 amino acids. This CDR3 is CASSLFDRYEQYF. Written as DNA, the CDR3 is TGTGCCAGCAGTTTATTCGACAGGTACGAGCAGTACTTC.

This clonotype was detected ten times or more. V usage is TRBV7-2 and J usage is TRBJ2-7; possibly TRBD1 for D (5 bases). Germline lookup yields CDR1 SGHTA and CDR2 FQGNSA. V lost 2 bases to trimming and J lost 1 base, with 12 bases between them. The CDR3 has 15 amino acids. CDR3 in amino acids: CASSLRAGWSYEQYF. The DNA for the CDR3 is TGTGCCAGCAGCTTAAGGGCAGGGTGGTCCTACGAGCAGTACTTC.

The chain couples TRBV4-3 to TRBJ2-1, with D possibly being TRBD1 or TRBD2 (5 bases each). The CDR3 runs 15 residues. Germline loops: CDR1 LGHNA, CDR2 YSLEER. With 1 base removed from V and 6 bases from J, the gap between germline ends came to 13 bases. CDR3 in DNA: TGCGCCAGCAGCCAAGGGTGGGGGTCAAGCAATGAGCAGTTCTTC. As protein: CASSQGWGSSNEQFF.

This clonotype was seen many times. This CDR3 is CASKTLGGAGGGEQYF. The CDR3 DNA sequence: TGTGCCAGCAAGACCTTAGGTGGCGCAGGGGGGGGCGAGCAGTACTTC. The V gene is TRBV7-8, the J gene TRBJ2-7; D is possibly TRBD1 or TRBD2 (7 bases each). The CDR3 runs 16 residues. V lost 7 bases and J 6 bases, leaving 25 bases between the germline ends. Looked up from germline, CDR1 is SGHVS and CDR2 is FQNEAQ.

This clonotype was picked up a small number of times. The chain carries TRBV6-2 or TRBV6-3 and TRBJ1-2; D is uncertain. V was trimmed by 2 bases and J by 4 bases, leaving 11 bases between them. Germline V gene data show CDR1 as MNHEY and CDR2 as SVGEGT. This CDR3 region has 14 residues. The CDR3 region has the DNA TGTGCCAGCAGTTACGAACCGTCCATCTATGGCTACACCTTC. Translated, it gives CASSYEPSIYGYTF.

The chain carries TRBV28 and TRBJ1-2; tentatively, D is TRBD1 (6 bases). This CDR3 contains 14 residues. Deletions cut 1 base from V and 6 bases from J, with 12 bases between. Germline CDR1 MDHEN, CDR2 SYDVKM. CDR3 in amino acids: CASSLSSGADGYTF. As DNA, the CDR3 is TGTGCCAGCAGTTTATCGTCAGGGGCGGATGGCTACACCTTC.

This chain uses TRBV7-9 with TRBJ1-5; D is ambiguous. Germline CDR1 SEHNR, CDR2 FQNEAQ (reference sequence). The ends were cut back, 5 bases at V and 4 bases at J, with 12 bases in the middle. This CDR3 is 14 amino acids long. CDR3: CASSPTERNQPQHF. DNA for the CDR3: TGTGCCAGCAGCCCGACGGAGCGGAATCAGCCCCAGCATTTT.